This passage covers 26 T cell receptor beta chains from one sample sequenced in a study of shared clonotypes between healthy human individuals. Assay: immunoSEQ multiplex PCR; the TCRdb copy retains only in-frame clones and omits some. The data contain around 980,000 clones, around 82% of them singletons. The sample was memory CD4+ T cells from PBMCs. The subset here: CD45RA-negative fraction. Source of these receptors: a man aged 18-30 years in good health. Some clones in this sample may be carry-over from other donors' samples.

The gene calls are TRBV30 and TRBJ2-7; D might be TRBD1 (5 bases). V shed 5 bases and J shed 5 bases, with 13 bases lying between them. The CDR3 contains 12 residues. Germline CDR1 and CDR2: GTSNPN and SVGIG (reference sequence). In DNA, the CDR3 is TGTGCCTGGGCAGGGCTCGTCAACGAGCAGTACTTC. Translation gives CAWAGLVNEQYF.

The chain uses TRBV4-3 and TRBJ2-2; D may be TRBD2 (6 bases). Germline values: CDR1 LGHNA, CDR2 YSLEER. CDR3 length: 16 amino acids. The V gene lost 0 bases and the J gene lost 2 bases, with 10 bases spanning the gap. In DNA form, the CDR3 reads TGCGCCAGCAGCCAAGATCTAGCGTTTAACACCGGGGAGCTGTTTTTT. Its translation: CASSQDLAFNTGELFF.

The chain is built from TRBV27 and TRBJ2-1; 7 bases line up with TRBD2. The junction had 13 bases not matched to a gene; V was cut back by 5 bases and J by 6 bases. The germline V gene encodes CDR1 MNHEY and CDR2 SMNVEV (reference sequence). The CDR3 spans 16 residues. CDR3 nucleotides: TGTGCCAGCAGTCCCTTTGGGGGGGGAGATCCCAATGAGCAGTTCTTC. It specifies CASSPFGGGDPNEQFF.

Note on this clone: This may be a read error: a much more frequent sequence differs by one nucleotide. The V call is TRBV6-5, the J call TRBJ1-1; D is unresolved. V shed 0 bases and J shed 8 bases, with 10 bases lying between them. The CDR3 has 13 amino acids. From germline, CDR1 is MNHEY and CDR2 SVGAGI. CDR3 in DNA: TGTGCCAGCAGTTACTCGGGTCACCTCGAAGCTTTCTTT. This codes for CASSYSGHLEAFF.

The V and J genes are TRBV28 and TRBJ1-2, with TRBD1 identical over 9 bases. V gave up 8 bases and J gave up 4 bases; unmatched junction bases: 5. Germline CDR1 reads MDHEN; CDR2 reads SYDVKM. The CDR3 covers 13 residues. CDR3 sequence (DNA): TGTGCCAGCCGTACAGGGGGCGGCTATGGCTACACCTTC. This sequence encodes CASRTGGGYGYTF.

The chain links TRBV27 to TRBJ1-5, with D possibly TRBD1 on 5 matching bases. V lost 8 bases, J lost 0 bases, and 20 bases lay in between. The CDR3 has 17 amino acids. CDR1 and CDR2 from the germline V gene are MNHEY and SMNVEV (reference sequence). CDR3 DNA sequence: TGTGCCAGCTCGTCCTCTCGGGGACCCTATAGCAATCAGCCCCAGCATTTT. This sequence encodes CASSSSRGPYSNQPQHF.

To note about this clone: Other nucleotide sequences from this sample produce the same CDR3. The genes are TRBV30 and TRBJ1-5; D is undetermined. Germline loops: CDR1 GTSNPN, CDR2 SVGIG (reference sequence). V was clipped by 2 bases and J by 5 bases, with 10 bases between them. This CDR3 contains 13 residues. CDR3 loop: CAWSRAGHQPQHF. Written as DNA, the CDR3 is TGTGCCTGGAGTCGGGCCGGACATCAGCCCCAGCATTTT.

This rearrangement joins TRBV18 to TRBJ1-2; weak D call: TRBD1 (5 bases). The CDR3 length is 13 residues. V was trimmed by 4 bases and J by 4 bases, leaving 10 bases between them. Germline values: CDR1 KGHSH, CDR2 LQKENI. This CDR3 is CASSRGDGYGYTF. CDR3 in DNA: TGTGCCAGCTCACGAGGGGACGGCTATGGCTACACCTTC.

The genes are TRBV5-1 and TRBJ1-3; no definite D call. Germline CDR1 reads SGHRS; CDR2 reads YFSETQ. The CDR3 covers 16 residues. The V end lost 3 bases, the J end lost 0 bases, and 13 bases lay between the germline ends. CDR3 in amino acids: CASSSHEEDSGNTIYF. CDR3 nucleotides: TGCGCCAGCAGCTCCCATGAGGAGGACTCTGGAAACACCATATATTTT.

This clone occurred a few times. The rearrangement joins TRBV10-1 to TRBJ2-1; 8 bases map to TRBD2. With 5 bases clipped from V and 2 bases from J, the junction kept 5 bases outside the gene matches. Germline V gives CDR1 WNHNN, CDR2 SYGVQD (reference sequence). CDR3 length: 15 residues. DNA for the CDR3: TGCGCCAGCAGTCCAGCGGGAGCCACCTACAATGAGCAGTTCTTC. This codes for CASSPAGATYNEQFF.

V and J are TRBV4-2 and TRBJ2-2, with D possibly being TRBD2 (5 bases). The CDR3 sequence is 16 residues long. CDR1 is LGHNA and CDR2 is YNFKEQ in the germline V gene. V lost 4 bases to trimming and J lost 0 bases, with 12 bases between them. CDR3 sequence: CASSLSRVSNTGELFF. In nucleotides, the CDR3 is TGTGCCAGCAGCCTCTCGAGGGTTTCGAACACCGGGGAGCTGTTTTTT.

The CDR3 DNA sequence: TGTGCCAGCAGCGTCTGGGCCGGCACGGTCACAGATACGCAGTATTTT. Translation: CASSVWAGTVTDTQYF. The V and J genes are TRBV9 and TRBJ2-3; D is undetermined. Trimming removed 2 bases at V and 2 bases at J, with 15 bases between. The CDR3 totals 16 residues. From germline, CDR1 is SGDLS and CDR2 YYNGEE.

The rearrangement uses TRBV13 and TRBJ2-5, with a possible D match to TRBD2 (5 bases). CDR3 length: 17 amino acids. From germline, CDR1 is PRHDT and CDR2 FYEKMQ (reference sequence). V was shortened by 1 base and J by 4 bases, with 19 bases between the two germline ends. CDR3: CASSLAPASLGLETQYF. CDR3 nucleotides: TGTGCCAGCAGCTTAGCCCCGGCTAGCTTAGGGTTAGAGACCCAGTACTTC. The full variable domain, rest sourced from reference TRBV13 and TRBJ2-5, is AAGVIQSPRHLIKEKRETATLKCYPIPRHDTVYWYQQGPGQDPQFLISFYEKMQSDKGSIPDRFSAQQFSDYHSELNMSSLELGDSALYFCASSLAPASLGLETQYFGPGTRLLVL.

In DNA form, the CDR3 reads TGTGCCAGCAGTTTATCTACATATGAGACCCAGTACTTC. This gives the protein CASSLSTYETQYF. The chain carries TRBV27 and TRBJ2-5; D not certain. The V gene's germline CDR1 is MNHEY and CDR2 SMNVEV (reference sequence). The CDR3 runs to 13 residues. V lost 0 bases, J lost 5 bases, and 7 bases lay in between.

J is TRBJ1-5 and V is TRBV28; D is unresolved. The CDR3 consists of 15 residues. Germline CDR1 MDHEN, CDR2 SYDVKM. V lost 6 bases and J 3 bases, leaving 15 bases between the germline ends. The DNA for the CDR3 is TGTGCCAGCAGCTCAAATACCCCGAACAATCAGCCCCAGCATTTT. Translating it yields CASSSNTPNNQPQHF.

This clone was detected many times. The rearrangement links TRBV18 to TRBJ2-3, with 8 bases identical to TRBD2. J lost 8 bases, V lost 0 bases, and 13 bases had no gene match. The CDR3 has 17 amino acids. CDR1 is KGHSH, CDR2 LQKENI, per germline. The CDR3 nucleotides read TGTGCCAGCTCACCACCGGGTGGACTAGCCGTACCGGGTACGCAGTATTTT. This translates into CASSPPGGLAVPGTQYF.

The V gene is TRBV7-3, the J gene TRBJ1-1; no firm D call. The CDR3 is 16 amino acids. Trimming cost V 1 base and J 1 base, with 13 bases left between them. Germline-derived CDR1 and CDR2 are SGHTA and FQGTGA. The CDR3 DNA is TGTGCCAGCAGCTTAAATCGTCCCAGCACGAACACTGAAGCTTTCTTT. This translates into CASSLNRPSTNTEAFF.

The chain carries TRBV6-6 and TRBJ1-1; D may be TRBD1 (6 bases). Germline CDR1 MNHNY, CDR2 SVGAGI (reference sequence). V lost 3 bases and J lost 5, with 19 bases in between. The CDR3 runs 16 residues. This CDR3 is CASSYYVGGPKTEAFF. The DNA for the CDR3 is TGTGCCAGCAGTTATTATGTGGGGGGCCCTAAAACTGAAGCTTTCTTT.

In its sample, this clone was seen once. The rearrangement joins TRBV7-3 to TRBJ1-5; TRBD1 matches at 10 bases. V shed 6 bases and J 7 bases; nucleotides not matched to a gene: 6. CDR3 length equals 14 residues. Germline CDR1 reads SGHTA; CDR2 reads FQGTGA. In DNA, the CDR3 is TGTGCCAGCAGTCCGACAGGGGGCGAGCAGCCCCAGCATTTT. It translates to CASSPTGGEQPQHF.

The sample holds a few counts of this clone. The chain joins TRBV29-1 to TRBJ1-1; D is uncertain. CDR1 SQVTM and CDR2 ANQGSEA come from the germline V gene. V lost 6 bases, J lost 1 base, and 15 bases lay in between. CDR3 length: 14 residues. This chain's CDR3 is CSVLPQWGNTEAFF. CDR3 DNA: TGCAGCGTCCTTCCTCAATGGGGGAACACTGAAGCTTTCTTT.

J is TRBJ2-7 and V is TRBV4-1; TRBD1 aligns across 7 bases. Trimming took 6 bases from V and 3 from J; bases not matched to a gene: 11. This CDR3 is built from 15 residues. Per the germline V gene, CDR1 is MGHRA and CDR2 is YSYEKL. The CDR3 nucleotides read TGCGCCAGCAGTAACTCTGGGGACAGCTTCTACGAGCAGTACTTC. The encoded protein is CASSNSGDSFYEQYF.

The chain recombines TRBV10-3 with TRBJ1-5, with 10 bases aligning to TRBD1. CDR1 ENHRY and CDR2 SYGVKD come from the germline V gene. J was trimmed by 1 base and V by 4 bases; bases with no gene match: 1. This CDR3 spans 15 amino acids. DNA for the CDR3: TGTGCCATCAGTGGGGACAGGGGAAGCAATCAGCCCCAGCATTTT. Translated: CAISGDRGSNQPQHF.

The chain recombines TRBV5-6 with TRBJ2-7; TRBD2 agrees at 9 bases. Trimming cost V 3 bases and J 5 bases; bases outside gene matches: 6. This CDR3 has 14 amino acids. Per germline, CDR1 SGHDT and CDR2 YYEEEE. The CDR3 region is CASSSLAGAHEQYF. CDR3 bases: TGTGCCAGCAGCTCTTTAGCGGGAGCCCACGAGCAGTACTTC.

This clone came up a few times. This CDR3 reads CASSVAQGHYGYTF. The CDR3 region has the DNA TGTGCCAGCAGCGTAGCTCAGGGTCACTATGGCTACACCTTC. This chain uses TRBV9 with TRBJ1-2; perhaps TRBD1 as D (5 bases). In germline, CDR1 is SGDLS, CDR2 YYNGEE. This CDR3 contains 14 residues. Deletions cut 0 bases from V and 3 bases from J, with 9 bases between.

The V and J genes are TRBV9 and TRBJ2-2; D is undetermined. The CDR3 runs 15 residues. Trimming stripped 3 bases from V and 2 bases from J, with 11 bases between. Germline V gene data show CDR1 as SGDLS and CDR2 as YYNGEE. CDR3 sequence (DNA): TGTGCCAGCAGCGGACTTTTTCCTAACACCGGGGAGCTGTTTTTT. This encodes CASSGLFPNTGELFF. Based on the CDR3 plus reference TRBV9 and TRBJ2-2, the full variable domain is DSGVTQTPKHLITATGQRVTLRCSPRSGDLSVYWYQQSLDQGLQFLIQYYNGEERAKGNILERFSAQQFPDLHSELNLSSLELGDSALYFCASSGLFPNTGELFFGEGSRLTVL.

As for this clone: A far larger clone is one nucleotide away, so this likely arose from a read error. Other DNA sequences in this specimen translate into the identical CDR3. DNA of the CDR3: TGTGCCAGCAGCGATCAAGAGACCCAGTACTTC. Translating gives CASSDQETQYF. The chain links TRBV9 to TRBJ2-5; D unresolved. The CDR3 has 11 residues. The V gene's germline CDR1 is SGDLS and CDR2 YYNGEE. V gave up 3 bases and J gave up 2 bases, with 2 bases separating them.